This T cell receptor beta chain came from a study of blood T cell repertoires in COVID-19. Adults between roughly 18 and 100 years of age took part from about two dozen US areas. V dropped 6 bases and J dropped 0 bases, with 12 bases sitting between them. The CDR3 totals 14 residues. The germline CDR1 and CDR2 sequences are SGHDT and YYEEEE. In the source study's methods: Estimation of nucleated cell counts relied on the amplification of reference gene primers. Generated by immunoSEQ multiplex PCR, the TCRdb table keeps only in-frame clones and is missing some. D and trimming were read from the DNA, whereas the V and J calls and clone size are those reported in that table. The sample has 200,000 to 250,000 clones; around 84% are singletons.

The TCR originated in a woman between 35 and 50 years old who had recovered from COVID-19. Sequenced sample: PBMCs or T cells enriched from blood (not recorded which). The chain joins TRBV5-6 to TRBJ1-2; D is undetermined. CDR3 DNA: TGTGCCAGCAACCTTTTCAGGTCTAACTATGGCTACACCTTC. It yields the protein CASNLFRSNYGYTF. Supplemented by reference TRBV5-6 and TRBJ1-2, the full variable domain reads DAGVTQSPTHLIKTRGQQVTLRCSPKSGHDTVSWYQQALGQGPQFIFQYYEEEERQRGNFPDRFSGHQFPNYSSELNVNALLLGDSALYLCASNLFRSNYGYTFGSGTRLTVV.